One sample yielded the 29 T cell receptor beta chains listed below, sequenced in a study of cytomegalovirus exposure and HLA in healthy donors. The data were produced by immunoSEQ multiplex PCR, yet TCRdb's version contains in-frame clones alone and is incomplete. The sample lists approximately 60,000 clones; around 90% were seen once. Source material: PBMCs. Receptors were obtained from a woman in her late teens or twenties in good health and CMV-seronegative.

The V call is TRBV7-6, the J call TRBJ1-3; D gene uncertain. CDR3 length: 13 residues. V was clipped by 8 bases and J by 0 bases, with 8 bases between them. Germline V gene sequence: CDR1 SGHVS, CDR2 FNYEAQ. CDR3 loop: CASRRDSGNTIYF. CDR3 DNA sequence: TGTGCCAGCCGCCGGGACTCTGGAAACACCATATATTTT.

The V call is TRBV19, the J call TRBJ1-2; D ambiguous. Germline V gene sequence: CDR1 LNHDA, CDR2 SQIVND (reference sequence). Trimming took 2 bases from V and 6 from J, leaving 10 bases between them. The CDR3 totals 13 residues. The CDR3, as DNA: TGTGCCAGTAGTATATCCGGGGATGATGGCTACACCTTC. Amino acids: CASSISGDDGYTF.

V is TRBV14 and J is TRBJ2-3, with D possibly matching TRBD2 (6 bases). Germline V gene data show CDR1 as SGHDN and CDR2 as FVKESK. CDR3 length: 17 amino acids. V was clipped by 0 bases and J by 0 bases, with 13 bases between them. The CDR3 DNA sequence: TGTGCCAGCAGCCAAGATCCGGCGGGGAGTAGCACAGATACGCAGTATTTT. It is translated as CASSQDPAGSSTDTQYF. The full variable domain, completed using reference TRBV14 and TRBJ2-3, is EAGVTQFPSHSVIEKGQTVTLRCDPISGHDNLYWYRRVMGKEIKFLLHFVKESKQDESGMPNNRFLAERTGGTYSTLKVQPAELEDSGVYFCASSQDPAGSSTDTQYFGPGTRLTVL.

The rearrangement links TRBV4-1 to TRBJ2-1; D is unclear. In germline, CDR1 is MGHRA, CDR2 YSYEKL. The CDR3 totals 12 residues. V shed 5 bases and J shed 6 bases, with 8 bases lying between them. Here the CDR3 reads CASSIRSNEQFF. CDR3 nucleotides: TGCGCCAGCAGCATAAGGAGCAATGAGCAGTTCTTC.

The gene calls are TRBV11-2 and TRBJ2-6; D is uncertain. V was trimmed by 4 bases and J by 0 bases, leaving 7 bases between them. This CDR3 comprises 15 residues. Germline V gene sequence: CDR1 SGHAT, CDR2 FQNNGV. Written as DNA, the CDR3 is TGTGCCAGCAGCTCTCAGGTCTCTGGGGCCAACGTCCTGACTTTC. Protein product: CASSSQVSGANVLTF.

This chain's CDR3 is CASSPDSRPNTGELFF. CDR3 DNA sequence: TGCGCCAGCAGCCCGGACAGCCGACCGAACACCGGGGAGCTGTTTTTT. This rearrangement joins TRBV4-3 to TRBJ2-2, with D possibly being TRBD1 (6 bases). This CDR3 has 16 residues. The V and J ends lost 4 bases and 0 bases respectively, with 12 bases between them. From germline, CDR1 is LGHNA and CDR2 YSLEER.

V and J are TRBV2 and TRBJ2-3, with 9 bases matching TRBD1. The CDR3 contains 15 residues. The V and J ends lost 7 bases and 3 bases, in that order; junction bases with no gene match: 8. Germline V gives CDR1 SNHLY, CDR2 FYNNEI. For the CDR3, the DNA is TGTGCCAGCAAATACCGGGACAGGGAGACAGATACGCAGTATTTT. This translates into CASKYRDRETDTQYF.

The sample holds one count of this clone. The V gene is TRBV4-3, the J gene TRBJ2-7; TRBD2 aligns across 8 bases. The V gene end was trimmed by 0 bases and the J gene end by 5 bases; junction bases not matched to a gene: 9. Germline loops: CDR1 LGHNA, CDR2 YSLEER. This CDR3 has 16 amino acids. CDR3 nucleotide sequence: TGCGCCAGCAGCCAAGATGAGGCGGGAGGCGTCGACGAGCAGTACTTC. Translation gives CASSQDEAGGVDEQYF.

This clone has only a few counts. The chain employs TRBV6-1 and TRBJ2-7; 9 bases fit TRBD1. J was trimmed by 1 base and V by 1 base; bases with no gene match: 2. The CDR3 covers 15 residues. The germline V gene has CDR1 MNHNS and CDR2 SASEGT. The CDR3 DNA reads TGTGCCAGCAGTGAAGAAGGGACAGGGTCCTACGAGCAGTACTTC. The encoded protein is CASSEEGTGSYEQYF.

The count of this clone is one. The rearrangement links TRBV30 to TRBJ2-1; tentatively, D is TRBD2 (5 bases). V was shortened by 2 bases and J by 5 bases, with 16 bases between the two germline ends. Germline values: CDR1 GTSNPN, CDR2 SVGIG (reference sequence). This CDR3 region has 15 residues. The DNA of the CDR3 is TGTGCCTGGAGTCGGGGAACTCGGTTGAACAATGAGCAGTTCTTC. Translation gives CAWSRGTRLNNEQFF.

The rearrangement uses TRBV5-6 and TRBJ2-3; the match to TRBD1 covers 7 bases. Germline V gives CDR1 SGHDT, CDR2 YYEEEE. This CDR3 has 16 residues. The V and J ends lost 4 bases and 1 base, in that order; junction bases with no gene match: 9. The CDR3 is CASSIGRGLGTDTQYF. CDR3 bases: TGTGCCAGCAGCATTGGAAGGGGGCTAGGCACAGATACGCAGTATTTT. The entire variable domain, with the rest obtained from reference TRBV5-6 and TRBJ2-3, is as follows: DAGVTQSPTHLIKTRGQQVTLRCSPKSGHDTVSWYQQALGQGPQFIFQYYEEEERQRGNFPDRFSGHQFPNYSSELNVNALLLGDSALYLCASSIGRGLGTDTQYFGPGTRLTVL.

V and J are TRBV29-1 and TRBJ1-1, with D hard to call. This CDR3 is 13 amino acids long. The germline CDR1 and CDR2 sequences are SQVTM and ANQGSEA. V was clipped by 5 bases and J by 5 bases, with 15 bases between them. CDR3 amino acids: CSVFLAPMTEAFF. Here the CDR3 DNA reads TGCAGCGTTTTCTTAGCCCCGATGACTGAAGCTTTCTTT.

The chain links TRBV28 to TRBJ1-5; TRBD1 matches 9 bases. The length of the CDR3 is 13 residues. V was clipped by 6 bases and J by 7 bases; unmatched bases: 4. Germline assignment: CDR1 MDHEN and CDR2 SYDVKM. CDR3 loop: CASRQGARQPQHF. DNA for the CDR3: TGTGCCAGCAGACAGGGGGCTCGGCAGCCCCAGCATTTT. The full variable domain, completed using reference TRBV28 and TRBJ1-5, is DVKVTQSSRYLVKRTGEKVFLECVQDMDHENMFWYRQDPGLGLRLIYFSYDVKMKEKGDIPEGYSVSREKKERFSLILESASTNQTSMYLCASRQGARQPQHFGDGTRLSIL.

The rearrangement joins TRBV11-3 to TRBJ2-1; 10 positions match TRBD2. Trimming cost V 0 bases and J 12 bases; bases outside gene matches: 17. The germline CDR1 and CDR2 sequences are SGHNT and YENEEA. The CDR3 totals 18 residues. The CDR3 coding sequence is TGTGCCAGCAGCTTAGATTATCGGGCTAGCGGGGGCCCTGCGGGGCAGTTCTTC. Its translation is CASSLDYRASGGPAGQFF.

Here the CDR3 reads CSAIQGNGNTIYF. The CDR3 DNA reads TGCAGCGCTATCCAGGGAAATGGAAACACCATATATTTT. J is TRBJ1-3 and V is TRBV29-1, with D possibly matching TRBD1 (5 bases). With 7 bases removed from V and 3 bases from J, the gap between germline ends came to 13 bases. Germline V gene sequence: CDR1 SQVTM, CDR2 ANQGSEA. The CDR3 consists of 13 residues.

V usage is TRBV2 and J usage is TRBJ1-3; D remains unclear. Between the trimmed V and J ends, which lost 6 bases and 7 bases, there was a span of 7 bases. The germline V gene encodes CDR1 SNHLY and CDR2 FYNNEI. The CDR3 covers 11 residues. CDR3 protein: CASSSRNTIYF. In nucleotides, the CDR3 is TGTGCCAGCAGCTCCCGGAACACCATATATTTT. Looking up the rest from reference TRBV2 and TRBJ1-3 gives the full variable domain: EPEVTQTPSHQVTQMGQEVILRCVPISNHLYFYWYRQILGQKVEFLVSFYNNEISEKSEIFDDQFSVERPDGSNFTLKIRSTKLEDSAMYFCASSSRNTIYFGEGSWLTVV.

The chain recombines TRBV6-5 with TRBJ1-2; unclear D gene. V lost 3 bases and J 1 base, leaving 15 bases between the germline ends. The V gene's germline CDR1 is MNHEY and CDR2 SVGAGI. The CDR3 is 16 residues long. This chain's CDR3 is CASSYYPGSLNYGYTF. CDR3 sequence (DNA): TGTGCCAGCAGTTATTATCCAGGCAGTCTTAACTATGGCTACACCTTC.

This clone was found once. The V gene is TRBV6-5, the J gene TRBJ2-7, with unresolved D. Per germline, CDR1 MNHEY and CDR2 SVGAGI. This CDR3 has 14 residues. With 0 bases removed from V and 5 bases from J, the gap between germline ends came to 11 bases. CDR3 DNA sequence: TGTGCCAGCAGTTACTCGGCCAGTCCCCACGAGCAGTACTTC. This encodes CASSYSASPHEQYF.

The chain carries TRBV19 and TRBJ2-7; 10 nucleotides match TRBD1. The germline CDR1 and CDR2 sequences are LNHDA and SQIVND (reference sequence). CDR3 length equals 14 residues. V dropped 4 bases and J dropped 5; count of bases not matched to a gene: 5. The CDR3 sequence: CASSTGQGVDEQYF. The DNA for the CDR3 is TGTGCCAGTAGTACCGGACAGGGGGTCGACGAGCAGTACTTC.

This chain uses TRBV19 with TRBJ1-1, with D hard to call. The CDR3 totals 14 residues. Germline assignment: CDR1 LNHDA and CDR2 SQIVND (reference sequence). V lost 7 bases to trimming and J lost 1 base, with 13 bases between them. The CDR3 reads CASTAPRRNTEAFF. Here the CDR3 DNA reads TGTGCCAGTACTGCCCCCAGAAGGAACACTGAAGCTTTCTTT. The variable domain in full, with the rest retrieved from reference TRBV19 and TRBJ1-1, is DGGITQSPKYLFRKEGQNVTLSCEQNLNHDAMYWYRQDPGQGLRLIYYSQIVNDFQKGDIAEGYSVSREKKESFPLTVTSAQKNPTAFYLCASTAPRRNTEAFFGQGTRLTVV.

The chain links TRBV14 to TRBJ2-7; 7 positions match TRBD1. The germline V gene has CDR1 SGHDN and CDR2 FVKESK. Losses at the gene ends were 0 bases for V and 6 bases for J; bases not matched to a gene: 2. The CDR3 has 13 amino acids. The CDR3 bases are TGTGCCAGCAGCCAAGAACACAGGGGCGAGCAGTACTTC. It codes for CASSQEHRGEQYF.

The V and J genes are TRBV19 and TRBJ1-2, with TRBD1 identical over 9 bases. V dropped 7 bases and J dropped 1; count of bases not matched to a gene: 7. Germline values: CDR1 LNHDA, CDR2 SQIVND (reference sequence). This CDR3 contains 15 residues. CDR3 nucleotides: TGTGCCAGTAAAGGCCGGGACAGGGATAACTATGGCTACACCTTC. Amino acid sequence: CASKGRDRDNYGYTF.

The rearrangement joins TRBV5-1 to TRBJ1-1, with D tentatively TRBD1 (6 bases). Looked up from germline, CDR1 is SGHRS and CDR2 is YFSETQ. CDR3 length: 14 amino acids. The V and J ends lost 4 bases and 1 base respectively, with 11 bases between them. The DNA of the CDR3 is TGCGCCAGCAGCCTAGGACAGTCGAACACTGAAGCTTTCTTT. Protein: CASSLGQSNTEAFF.

This clone has only a few counts. The chain uses TRBV6-1 and TRBJ2-1; TRBD2 is a possible D gene (6 bases). Trimming took off 4 bases at V and 3 bases at J, with 10 bases between the two ends. The germline V gene encodes CDR1 MNHNS and CDR2 SASEGT. This CDR3 spans 14 amino acids. CDR3 in amino acids: CASSGGLDYNEQFF. In DNA, the CDR3 is TGTGCCAGCAGTGGGGGACTCGACTACAATGAGCAGTTCTTC.

This clone occurred a few times. The chain is built from TRBV5-1 and TRBJ2-1, with TRBD2 matching over 10 bases. Germline trimming cut 0 bases from V and 8 bases from J; bases unmatched to any gene: 5. Germline CDR1 and CDR2: SGHRS and YFSETQ. This CDR3 comprises 15 residues. Here the CDR3 reads CASSLDLAGAYEQFF. The DNA of the CDR3 is TGCGCCAGCAGCTTGGATCTAGCGGGAGCATATGAGCAGTTCTTC.

This clone showed up just a few times. The chain couples TRBV29-1 to TRBJ2-3; the match to TRBD2 covers 13 bases. This CDR3 has 18 residues. Germline values: CDR1 SQVTM, CDR2 ANQGSEA. V lost 7 bases to trimming and J lost 8 bases; unmatched junction nucleotides: 21. DNA for the CDR3: TGCAGCGCTCCCGGGGCACTAGCGGGAGGGCCAGAATTTGTTACGCAGTATTTT. It specifies CSAPGALAGGPEFVTQYF.

The chain uses TRBV9 and TRBJ2-3; possible D gene TRBD2, 6 bases. CDR3 size: 14 residues. CDR1 SGDLS and CDR2 YYNGEE come from the germline V gene. Trimming stripped 0 bases from V and 4 bases from J, with 9 bases between. The chain's CDR3 is CASSVGGDADTQYF. CDR3 coding DNA: TGTGCCAGCAGCGTAGGGGGGGACGCAGATACGCAGTATTTT.

The chain joins TRBV27 to TRBJ2-3; 13 bases are shared with TRBD2. Germline-derived CDR1 and CDR2 are MNHEY and SMNVEV (reference sequence). V lost 6 bases and J lost 6; bases outside the gene matches: 9. The CDR3 totals 16 residues. The CDR3, as DNA: TGTGCCAGCAGGCGGACTAGCGGGAGCGTTACCGATACGCAGTATTTT. Protein sequence: CASRRTSGSVTDTQYF.

The chain combines TRBV9 with TRBJ2-7, with D hard to call. The germline gives CDR1 SGDLS, CDR2 YYNGEE. Trimming shortened V by 0 bases and J by 0 bases, and 10 bases separated the two germline ends. CDR3 size: 15 residues. The CDR3 here is CASSVGRGLSYEQYF. As DNA, the CDR3 is TGTGCCAGCAGCGTAGGACGAGGTCTCTCCTACGAGCAGTACTTC.